The clone carrying this TCR beta chain was observed a single time. What it binds is not known. This sample also contains other DNA sequences that code for the same CDR3. The sample comes from a study of shared clonotypes between healthy human individuals. Study-wide points: In contrast to clonotypes shared by all four donors, non-shared clonotypes had lower generation probabilities. The sole specimen, blood, was sampled, and tissue repertoires likely differ. Among the subsets, naive ones generally showed larger estimated richness than memory ones.

Germline CDR1 is SGHNT and CDR2 is YENEEA. The ends lost 2 bases at V and 0 bases at J; junction bases unmatched: 3. There are 15 residues in the CDR3. Adult donors, all healthy and HIV-negative, had no recent acute infections or vaccinations. Profiling relied on immunoSEQ multiplex PCR, and the TCRdb table lists in-frame clones only, not all of them. Among around 1.1 million clones listed, approximately 77% were seen once. The sequence came from a young man in good health. Some clones in this sample may be carry-over from other donors' samples. The chain is built from TRBV11-3 and TRBJ2-7; 8 positions match TRBD2. Sequenced input: memory CD4+ T cells from PBMCs. Subset given: CD45RA-negative fraction. In DNA form, the CDR3 reads TGTGCCAGCAGCTTATCCAGCGGGAGCTCCTACGAGCAGTACTTC. This codes for CASSLSSGSSYEQYF.